The present entry profiles one T cell receptor beta chain with its context. The sample originates from a study of blood T cell repertoires in COVID-19. Overall study: The origin of the acute and convalescent COVID-19 samples was the United States, Italy and Spain. In each case, the material was cDNA or gDNA derived from T cells, B-cell-depleted T cells, or PBMCs.

Under the authors' procedure: Using reference gene primer amplification, nucleated cell counts were estimated. Clones were read by immunoSEQ multiplex PCR, and TCRdb kept only the in-frame ones, dropping some. V, J and clone size derive from that table, while D and trimming were established from the DNA sequence. The data contain 60,000 or so clones, about 83% of them singletons. The sequenced material came from peripheral blood. The source of this sequence is a human donor in a cohort sampled during active COVID-19.

The CDR3 is CATSRDRWTDLNTDTQYF. The CDR3 DNA sequence: TGTGCCACCAGCAGAGATCGGTGGACAGACCTAAACACAGATACGCAGTATTTT. The chain has TRBV15 and TRBJ2-3, with D tentatively TRBD1 (6 bases). Germline V CDR1 and CDR2: LNHNV, YYDKDF (reference sequence). The CDR3 length is 18 residues. The ends were cut back, 0 bases at V and 2 bases at J, with 18 bases in the middle.